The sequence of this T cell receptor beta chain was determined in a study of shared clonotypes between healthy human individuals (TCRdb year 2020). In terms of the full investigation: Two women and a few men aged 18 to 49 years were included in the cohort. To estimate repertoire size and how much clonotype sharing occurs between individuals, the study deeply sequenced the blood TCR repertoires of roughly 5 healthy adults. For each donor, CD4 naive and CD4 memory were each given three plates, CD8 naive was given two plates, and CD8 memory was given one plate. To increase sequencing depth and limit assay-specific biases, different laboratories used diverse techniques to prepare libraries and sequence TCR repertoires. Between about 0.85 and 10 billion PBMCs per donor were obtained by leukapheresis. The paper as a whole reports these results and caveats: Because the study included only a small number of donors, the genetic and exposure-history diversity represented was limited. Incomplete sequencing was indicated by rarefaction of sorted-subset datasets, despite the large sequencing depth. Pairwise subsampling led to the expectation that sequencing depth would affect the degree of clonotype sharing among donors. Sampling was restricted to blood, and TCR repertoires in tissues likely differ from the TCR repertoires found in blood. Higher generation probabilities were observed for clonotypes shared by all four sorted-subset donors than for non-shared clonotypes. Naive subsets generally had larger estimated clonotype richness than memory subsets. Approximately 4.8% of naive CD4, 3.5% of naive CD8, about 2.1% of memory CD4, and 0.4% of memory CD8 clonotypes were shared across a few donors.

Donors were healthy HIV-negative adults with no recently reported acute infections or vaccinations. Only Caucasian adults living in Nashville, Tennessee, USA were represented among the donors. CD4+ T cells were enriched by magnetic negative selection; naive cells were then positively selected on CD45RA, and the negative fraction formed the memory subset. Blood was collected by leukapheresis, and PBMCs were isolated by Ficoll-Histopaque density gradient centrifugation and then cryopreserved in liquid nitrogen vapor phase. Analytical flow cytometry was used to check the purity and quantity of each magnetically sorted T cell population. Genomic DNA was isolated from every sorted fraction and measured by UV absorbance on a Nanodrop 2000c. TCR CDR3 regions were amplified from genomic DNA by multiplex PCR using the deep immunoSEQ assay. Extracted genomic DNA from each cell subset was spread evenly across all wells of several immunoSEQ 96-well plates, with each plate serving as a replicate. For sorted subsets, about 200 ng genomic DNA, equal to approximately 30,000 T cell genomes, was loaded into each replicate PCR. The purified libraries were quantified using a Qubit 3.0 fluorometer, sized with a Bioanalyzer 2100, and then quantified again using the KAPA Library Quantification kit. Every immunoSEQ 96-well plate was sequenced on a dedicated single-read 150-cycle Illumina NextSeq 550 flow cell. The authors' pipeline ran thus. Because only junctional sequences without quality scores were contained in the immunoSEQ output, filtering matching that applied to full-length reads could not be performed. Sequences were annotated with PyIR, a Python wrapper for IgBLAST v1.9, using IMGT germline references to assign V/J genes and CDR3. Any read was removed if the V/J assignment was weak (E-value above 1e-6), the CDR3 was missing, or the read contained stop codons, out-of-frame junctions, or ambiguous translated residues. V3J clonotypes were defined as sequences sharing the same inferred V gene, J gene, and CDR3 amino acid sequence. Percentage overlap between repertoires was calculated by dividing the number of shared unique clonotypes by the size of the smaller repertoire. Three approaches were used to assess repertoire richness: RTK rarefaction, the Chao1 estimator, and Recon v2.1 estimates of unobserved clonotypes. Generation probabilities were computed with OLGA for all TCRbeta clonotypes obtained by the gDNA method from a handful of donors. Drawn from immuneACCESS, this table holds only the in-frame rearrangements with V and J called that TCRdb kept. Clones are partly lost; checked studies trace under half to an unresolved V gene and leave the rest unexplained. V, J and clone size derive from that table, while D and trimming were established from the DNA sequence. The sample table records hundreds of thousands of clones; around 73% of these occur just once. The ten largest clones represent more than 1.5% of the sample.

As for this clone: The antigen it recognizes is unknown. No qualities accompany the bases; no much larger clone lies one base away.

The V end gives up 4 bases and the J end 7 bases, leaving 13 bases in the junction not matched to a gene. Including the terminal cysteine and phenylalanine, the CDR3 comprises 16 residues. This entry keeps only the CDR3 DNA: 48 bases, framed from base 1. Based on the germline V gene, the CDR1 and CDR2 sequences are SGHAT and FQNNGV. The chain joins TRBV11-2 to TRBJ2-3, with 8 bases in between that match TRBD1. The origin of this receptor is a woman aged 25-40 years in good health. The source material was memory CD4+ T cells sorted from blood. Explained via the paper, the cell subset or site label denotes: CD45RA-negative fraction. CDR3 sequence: CASSSITGGESHTQYF. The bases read TGTGCCAGCAGCTCGATTACAGGGGGAGAAAGCCATACGCAGTATTTT. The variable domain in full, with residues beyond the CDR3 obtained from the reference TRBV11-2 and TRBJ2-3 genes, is EAGVAQSPRYKIIEKRQSVAFWCNPISGHATLYWYQQILGQGPKLLIQFQNNGVVDDSQLPKDRFSAERLKGVDSTLKIQPAKLEDSAVYLCASSSITGGESHTQYFGPGTRLTVL.